This T cell receptor (beta chain) was identified during a study of control samples from healthy donors and cancer patients. V gave up 2 bases and J gave up 3 bases; unmatched junction bases: 7. Germline lookup yields CDR1 MNHEY and CDR2 SVGEGT. The CDR3 sequence is 16 residues long. Only in-frame clones appear in the TCRdb table, and some are missing; sequencing was by immunoSEQ multiplex PCR. There are tens of thousands of clones in the sample; roughly nine tenths occur only once, and over 4.5% lies in the top ten. The sample comprised PBMCs. The V and J genes are TRBV6-2 or TRBV6-3 and TRBJ2-1, with 7 bases aligning to TRBD1. The sequence came from a man in his sixties with colorectal cancer. This CDR3 reads CASSYGPGQYYNEQFF. The CDR3 DNA reads as TGTGCCAGCAGTTACGGACCGGGACAGTACTACAATGAGCAGTTCTTC.